The 12 T cell receptor beta chains presented below share a single source sample, sequenced in a study of shared clonotypes between healthy human individuals. The protocol was immunoSEQ multiplex PCR, while the TCRdb copy is restricted to in-frame clones and leaves out a portion. Found here are approximately 2,300,000 clones, less than 95% of them singletons; the top ten hold 0.37%. The sample taken for sequencing was naive CD4+ T cells from PBMCs. Subset described: CD45RA+ positively selected. The receptors stem from a man younger than 35 in good health. Some clones in this sample may be carry-over from other donors' samples.

J is TRBJ1-2 and V is TRBV6-4; D gene unclear. CDR3 length: 15 residues. Trimming stripped 8 bases from V and 5 bases from J, with 21 bases between. Germline-derived CDR1 and CDR2 are MRHNA and SNTAGT. CDR3 sequence reads: CASSRNPTGLYGYTF. The DNA for the CDR3 is TGTGCCAGCTCCCGCAACCCCACTGGGCTTTATGGCTACACCTTC.

The V call is TRBV5-4, the J call TRBJ2-7; perhaps D is TRBD1 or TRBD2 (6 bases each). The V gene's germline CDR1 is SGHNT and CDR2 YYREEE (reference sequence). V was clipped by 4 bases and J by 3 bases, with 11 bases between them. The CDR3 length is 13 residues. The CDR3 coding sequence is TGTGCCAGCAGCCCCAGGGGAGGCTACGAGCAGTACTTC. Its translation is CASSPRGGYEQYF. The full variable domain, in which reference TRBV5-4 and TRBJ2-7 provide the parts outside the CDR3, is ETGVTQSPTHLIKTRGQQVTLRCSSQSGHNTVSWYQQALGQGPQFIFQYYREEENGRGNFPPRFSGLQFPNYSSELNVNALELDDSALYLCASSPRGGYEQYFGPGTRLTVT.

This sequence joins TRBV9 and TRBJ2-5; TRBD1 or TRBD2 may be the D gene (5 bases each). Germline V gene lookup returns CDR1 SGDLS and CDR2 YYNGEE. V was pared by 4 bases and J by 1 base, with 11 bases between. The CDR3 is 14 residues long. The CDR3 loop is CASSNRGPQETQYF. DNA for the CDR3: TGTGCCAGCAGCAACCGGGGCCCCCAAGAGACCCAGTACTTC. Drawing the rest from reference TRBV9 and TRBJ2-5, the complete variable domain is DSGVTQTPKHLITATGQRVTLRCSPRSGDLSVYWYQQSLDQGLQFLIQYYNGEERAKGNILERFSAQQFPDLHSELNLSSLELGDSALYFCASSNRGPQETQYFGPGTRLLVL.

This sequence joins TRBV30 and TRBJ2-6, with D possibly matching TRBD1 (5 bases). Trimming took 0 bases from V and 1 from J, leaving 13 bases between them. This CDR3 has 17 residues. Looked up from germline, CDR1 is GTSNPN and CDR2 is SVGIG (reference sequence). The CDR3 sequence is CAWSVDRLTSGANVLTF. The CDR3, as DNA: TGTGCCTGGAGTGTCGACAGATTGACGTCTGGGGCCAACGTCCTGACTTTC.

The chain employs TRBV29-1 and TRBJ2-1; D remains ambiguous. Between the trimmed V and J ends, which lost 5 bases and 5 bases, there was a span of 4 bases. CDR1 and CDR2 from the germline V gene are SQVTM and ANQGSEA. The CDR3 length is 10 residues. DNA for the CDR3: TGCAGCGTTATGCACAATGAGCAGTTCTTC. Translated: CSVMHNEQFF.

J is TRBJ1-1 and V is TRBV19; D may be TRBD1 (6 bases). Per germline, CDR1 LNHDA and CDR2 SQIVND (reference sequence). The CDR3 runs 14 residues. V lost 6 bases and J lost 3, with 14 bases in between. CDR3 amino acids: CASRRGERYTEAFF. For the CDR3, the DNA is TGTGCCAGTAGAAGGGGGGAGCGTTACACTGAAGCTTTCTTT.

The CDR3: CASSRLAGVDTGELFF. The CDR3 region has the DNA TGTGCCAGCAGCCGGTTAGCGGGAGTAGACACCGGGGAGCTGTTTTTT. V and J are TRBV4-2 and TRBJ2-2; TRBD2 matches at 9 bases. V was clipped by 4 bases and J by 3 bases; unmatched bases: 6. Per the germline V gene, CDR1 is LGHNA and CDR2 is YNFKEQ. This CDR3 region has 16 residues.

This clone was detected only a few times. The junction departs from the called germline gene at one end, perhaps through a read error. V and J are TRBV10-1 and TRBJ2-7; 9 bases are shared with TRBD2. Germline CDR1 reads WNHNN; CDR2 reads SYGVQD (reference sequence). The CDR3 is made up of 14 amino acids. CDR3 DNA: TGCGCCAGCAGTGCCGGGACTAGCTCCCACGAGCAGTACTTC. It specifies CASSAGTSSHEQYF.

CDR3 sequence: CASSLDSFNQPQHF. DNA of the CDR3: TGTGCCAGCAGCCTCGACAGTTTCAATCAGCCCCAGCATTTT. The V gene is TRBV7-2, the J gene TRBJ1-5, with D perhaps matching TRBD1 (5 bases). The V gene lost 5 bases and the J gene lost 3 bases, with 11 bases spanning the gap. CDR1 and CDR2 from the germline V gene are SGHTA and FQGNSA. There are 14 residues in the CDR3.

The chain links TRBV23-1 to TRBJ1-3, with unresolved D. TRBV23-1 has ORF status, its function being uncertain. CDR3 size: 16 residues. Trimming took off 4 bases at V and 1 base at J, with 14 bases between the two ends. The CDR3 DNA sequence: TGCGCCAGCAGTCGTCAAGGGATGAAGTCTGGAAACACCATATATTTT. As protein: CASSRQGMKSGNTIYF.

The chain combines TRBV4-1 with TRBJ2-7; D gene unclear. The CDR3 runs 16 residues. V lost 0 bases and J lost 2, with 14 bases in between. Germline assignment: CDR1 MGHRA and CDR2 YSYEKL. CDR3 coding DNA: TGCGCCAGCAGCCAAGAGCCCGCGAAAAATACCTACGAGCAGTACTTC. Protein sequence: CASSQEPAKNTYEQYF.

This rearrangement joins TRBV27 to TRBJ1-5; TRBD1 is a possible D gene (5 bases). Trimming shortened V by 1 base and J by 3 bases, and 13 bases separated the two germline ends. Germline V lookup: CDR1 MNHEY, CDR2 SMNVEV (reference sequence). The CDR3 loop spans 16 amino acids. CDR3 amino acids: CASSLLGTALNQPQHF. The CDR3 nucleotides read TGTGCCAGCAGTTTATTAGGGACCGCACTCAATCAGCCCCAGCATTTT.